The following is a T cell receptor beta chain sequence with its context. From germline, CDR1 is SGHAT and CDR2 FQNNGV. This CDR3 region has 15 residues. With 6 bases clipped from V and 6 bases from J, the junction kept 13 bases outside the gene matches. The sample originates from a study of shared clonotypes between healthy human individuals. In the source study's methods: As immunoSEQ supplied junction-only sequences (without quality scores), filtering differed. The table came from immunoSEQ multiplex PCR; TCRdb's copy has only in-frame clones and leaves some out. The V and J calls and the clone size are those of that table, but D and trimming were determined from the DNA. The sample lists about 450,000 clones; roughly 80% were seen once.

The clonotype was recovered from a woman in her 40s in good health. Some clones in this sample may be carry-over from other donors' samples. The sequenced sample consisted of PBMCs. This chain connects TRBV11-2 to TRBJ2-7, with 8 bases aligning to TRBD2. The CDR3 DNA follows: TGTGCCAGCAGTTTGGGGGGACTAGATCCCTTCGAGCAGTACTTC. Protein: CASSLGGLDPFEQYF. Combining the CDR3 with reference TRBV11-2 and TRBJ2-7 gives the whole variable domain EAGVAQSPRYKIIEKRQSVAFWCNPISGHATLYWYQQILGQGPKLLIQFQNNGVVDDSQLPKDRFSAERLKGVDSTLKIQPAKLEDSAVYLCASSLGGLDPFEQYFGPGTRLTVT.